The 20 T cell receptor beta chains below come from one sample, sequenced in a study of response to subunit inactivated influenza vaccine (dated by TCRdb to the late 2010s). The sample's time point label, decoded: approximately 45 days after influenza vaccine administration. The library came from RT-PCR. Instrument on record: Illumina HiSeq 2500. TCRdb took the public reads, trimmed them with fastp at Q25, ran MiXCR for clone calling and kept in-frame beta chains. Each record represents a unique CDR3 protein, reported with the most common genes and DNA among its rows. The sample contains about half a million distinct CDR3 sequences, over 9.5% of them found a single time. The ten top clones hold over 9.5% of the sample. The sample was PBMCs from blood, taken roughly 48 days after vaccination. The receptors were gathered from a man in his forties or fifties who received an inactivated influenza vaccine. Donor details come from another sample of the same person, matched by shared clones.

The chain links TRBV28 to TRBJ2-7, with 13 positions matching TRBD2. This CDR3 region has 16 residues. The germline V gene has CDR1 MDHEN and CDR2 SYDVKM. Trimming removed 6 bases from V and 0 bases from J; junction bases left unmatched: 5. The CDR3 nucleotides read TGTGCCAGCAGGACTAGCGGGGGGCAGAGCTCCTACGAGCAGTACTTC. It translates to CASRTSGGQSSYEQYF. Variable domain in full (rest from reference TRBV28 and TRBJ2-7): DVKVTQSSRYLVKRTGEKVFLECVQDMDHENMFWYRQDPGLGLRLIYFSYDVKMKEKGDIPEGYSVSREKKERFSLILESASTNQTSMYLCASRTSGGQSSYEQYFGPGTRLTVT.

In its sample, this clonotype was seen a few times. The J gene is TRBJ2-3, the V gene TRBV5-6; D could derive from TRBD1 or TRBD2 (6 bases each). With 6 bases removed from V and 0 bases from J, the gap between germline ends came to 20 bases. This CDR3 comprises 17 residues. Germline CDR1 reads SGHDT; CDR2 reads YYEEEE. The chain's CDR3 is CASIKFHRGLSTDTQYF. The CDR3 DNA sequence: TGTGCCAGCATCAAATTCCATCGGGGGCTTAGCACAGATACGCAGTATTTT.

The table lists this clonotype with a few counts. The V call is TRBV5-1, the J call TRBJ1-1; the D gene is possibly TRBD1 (5 bases). CDR3 size: 13 residues. From germline, CDR1 is SGHRS and CDR2 YFSETQ. Trimming removed 6 bases from V and 3 bases from J, with 12 bases in between. CDR3 loop: CASTRDGYTEAFF. The CDR3 DNA reads TGCGCCAGCACCCGGGACGGATACACTGAAGCTTTCTTT.

The sample holds a few counts of this clonotype. CDR3 amino acids: CSARVLAGGFEDTQYF. CDR3 coding DNA: TGCAGTGCTAGGGTCCTAGCGGGAGGGTTCGAAGATACGCAGTATTTT. The J gene is TRBJ2-3, the V gene TRBV20-1; TRBD2 matches at 12 bases. Per the germline V gene, CDR1 is DFQATT and CDR2 is SNEGSKA (reference sequence). CDR3 length equals 16 residues. V dropped 3 bases and J dropped 5; count of bases not matched to a gene: 9.

This clonotype was recorded many times. V usage is TRBV7-8 and J usage is TRBJ2-3; a weak D match, TRBD2 (6 bases). V was trimmed by 3 bases and J by 4 bases, leaving 14 bases between them. Germline V CDR1 and CDR2: SGHVS, FQNEAQ. CDR3 length: 15 amino acids. CDR3 region: CASSFETRSSDTQYF. The CDR3 coding sequence is TGTGCCAGCAGCTTTGAGACTAGGAGCTCAGATACGCAGTATTTT.

This clonotype showed up just a few times. This chain joins TRBV20-1 and TRBJ2-5; 8 nucleotides align to TRBD2. The CDR3 sequence is 14 residues long. Germline V CDR1 and CDR2: DFQATT, SNEGSKA (reference sequence). Unmatched junction bases numbered 9, after V lost 4 bases and J lost 5 bases. The CDR3 DNA sequence: TGCAGTGCTATACCCGGGACTAGGGGGGAGACCCAGTACTTC. Its protein product is CSAIPGTRGETQYF.

This clonotype was counted ten times or more. This chain joins TRBV7-9 and TRBJ1-5; D is perhaps TRBD1 (5 bases). Trimming removed 3 bases at V and 1 base at J, with 10 bases between. The germline gives CDR1 SEHNR, CDR2 FQNEAQ (reference sequence). The length of the CDR3 is 15 residues. The DNA for the CDR3 is TGTGCCAGCAGCTTTGGGACCGTGAGCAATCAGCCCCAGCATTTT. This gives the protein CASSFGTVSNQPQHF.

This clonotype was detected ten times or more. This chain joins TRBV4-3 and TRBJ2-3, with 8 nucleotides matching TRBD1. Germline lookup yields CDR1 LGHNA and CDR2 YSLEER. CDR3 length: 14 amino acids. V dropped 3 bases and J dropped 2; count of bases not matched to a gene: 1. The CDR3 sequence: CASSQDRATDTQYF. The CDR3 region has the DNA TGCGCCAGCAGCCAGGACAGGGCCACAGATACGCAGTATTTT.

This clonotype was recorded at least ten times. The V gene is TRBV11-2, the J gene TRBJ2-3, with TRBD2 identical over 13 bases. The V and J ends lost 2 bases and 4 bases, in that order; junction bases with no gene match: 3. The CDR3 extends over 16 amino acids. Per the germline V gene, CDR1 is SGHAT and CDR2 is FQNNGV. CDR3 residues: CASSLWTSGSSDTQYF. CDR3 bases: TGTGCCAGCAGCTTATGGACTAGCGGGAGTTCAGATACGCAGTATTTT. Filled out from reference TRBV11-2 and TRBJ2-3, the complete variable domain reads EAGVAQSPRYKIIEKRQSVAFWCNPISGHATLYWYQQILGQGPKLLIQFQNNGVVDDSQLPKDRFSAERLKGVDSTLKIQPAKLEDSAVYLCASSLWTSGSSDTQYFGPGTRLTVL.

Only a few counts were recorded for this clonotype. This chain links TRBV6-1 with TRBJ1-1; D remains unclear. Germline V lookup: CDR1 MNHNS, CDR2 SASEGT. CDR3 length: 14 residues. Trimming took 0 bases from V and 4 from J, leaving 9 bases between them. This CDR3 is CASSEAGYGTEAFF. In DNA form, the CDR3 reads TGTGCCAGCAGTGAAGCGGGTTATGGCACTGAAGCTTTCTTT.

This clonotype was seen only a few times. The chain has TRBV27 and TRBJ2-5; 8 bases map to TRBD1. J gave up 5 bases and V 5 bases, and 13 bases lay outside the gene matches. The CDR3 sequence is 16 residues long. The germline gives CDR1 MNHEY, CDR2 SMNVEV (reference sequence). CDR3 loop: CASSLLRAGGAETQYF. CDR3 sequence (DNA): TGTGCCAGCAGTCTCTTGAGGGCAGGGGGCGCGGAGACCCAGTACTTC.

This clonotype has ten or more counts. V is TRBV20-1 and J is TRBJ2-7, with TRBD1 identical over 9 bases. The germline V gene encodes CDR1 DFQATT and CDR2 SNEGSKA (reference sequence). The CDR3 covers 13 residues. Trimming removed 7 bases from V and 3 bases from J; junction bases left unmatched: 7. CDR3 nucleotide sequence: TGCAGTGGTGAGGACAGGGGAAACTACGAGCAGTACTTC. This sequence encodes CSGEDRGNYEQYF.

CDR3 in DNA: TGCAGCGCTGGAGGGGGTGGGCCCCAGCATTTT. It yields the protein CSAGGGGPQHF. The chain uses TRBV29-1 and TRBJ1-5; tentative D call: TRBD1 (6 bases). The CDR3 has 11 residues. The V gene lost 7 bases and the J gene lost 9 bases, with 13 bases spanning the gap. Looked up from germline, CDR1 is SQVTM and CDR2 is ANQGSEA. Looking up the rest from reference TRBV29-1 and TRBJ1-5 gives the full variable domain: SAVISQKPSRDICQRGTSLTIQCQVDSQVTMMFWYRQQPGQSLTLIATANQGSEATYESGFVIDKFPISRPNLTFSTLTVSNMSPEDSSIYLCSAGGGGPQHFGDGTRLSIL.

This clonotype was picked up a small number of times. The chain carries TRBV11-2 and TRBJ1-5, with 7 bases matching TRBD1. The CDR3 totals 13 residues. J lost 3 bases, V lost 8 bases, and 4 bases had no gene match. Germline CDR1 SGHAT, CDR2 FQNNGV. CDR3 sequence (DNA): TGTGCCAGCGGACAGGCACACAATCAGCCCCAGCATTTT. Its protein product is CASGQAHNQPQHF. The full variable domain, rest sourced from reference TRBV11-2 and TRBJ1-5, is EAGVAQSPRYKIIEKRQSVAFWCNPISGHATLYWYQQILGQGPKLLIQFQNNGVVDDSQLPKDRFSAERLKGVDSTLKIQPAKLEDSAVYLCASGQAHNQPQHFGDGTRLSIL.

The chain links TRBV9 to TRBJ1-2, with a weak D call TRBD1 (5 bases). The CDR3 length is 16 residues. CDR1 is SGDLS, CDR2 YYNGEE, per germline. V lost 1 base, J lost 2 bases, and 15 bases lay in between. The CDR3 nucleotides are TGTGCCAGCAGCGTACTTTCGGCGACAGTAAACTATGGCTACACCTTC. This encodes CASSVLSATVNYGYTF.

There are many counts of this clonotype. The chain recombines TRBV12-3 or TRBV12-4 with TRBJ2-2, with D unclear. CDR3 size: 14 residues. The V gene lost 5 bases and the J gene lost 0 bases, with 7 bases spanning the gap. The CDR3 nucleotides are TGTGCCAGCAGTCCCTTTACGAACACCGGGGAGCTGTTTTTT. Its translation: CASSPFTNTGELFF.

V usage is TRBV3-1 and J usage is TRBJ2-7; D perhaps matches TRBD2 (6 bases). The V gene lost 5 bases and the J gene lost 7 bases, with 15 bases spanning the gap. The germline gives CDR1 LGHDT, CDR2 YNNKEL (reference sequence). This CDR3 comprises 13 residues. This chain's CDR3 is CASSSPREREQYF. The CDR3 DNA sequence: TGTGCCAGCAGCTCACCTCGGGAGCGGGAGCAGTACTTC.

This rearrangement joins TRBV9 to TRBJ1-2; 9 bases match TRBD1. Looked up from germline, CDR1 is SGDLS and CDR2 is YYNGEE. V lost 0 bases, J lost 8 bases, and 11 bases stayed unmatched. The CDR3 sequence is 16 residues long. The CDR3, as DNA: TGTGCCAGCAGCGTAGTGGACAGGGGACCCTTGGGAGGCTACACCTTC. It codes for CASSVVDRGPLGGYTF.

This clonotype was seen a few times. The chain couples TRBV20-1 to TRBJ1-1; D is possibly TRBD1 (6 bases). Germline V gene lookup returns CDR1 DFQATT and CDR2 SNEGSKA (reference sequence). The V gene lost 3 bases and the J gene lost 1 base, with 12 bases spanning the gap. The CDR3 runs to 14 residues. CDR3 DNA: TGCAGTGCTAGCCTCACACAGGGGAACACTGAAGCTTTCTTT. Its translation is CSASLTQGNTEAFF.

This clonotype has a handful of counts. The chain uses TRBV20-1 and TRBJ2-1; D is uncertain. V was trimmed by 4 bases and J by 0 bases, leaving 4 bases between them. The CDR3 runs 12 residues. Germline CDR1 and CDR2: DFQATT and SNEGSKA (reference sequence). The CDR3 protein is CSAISSYNEQFF. In DNA form, the CDR3 reads TGCAGTGCTATCAGCTCCTACAATGAGCAGTTCTTC.